What follows are 30 T cell receptor beta chains derived from one specimen sequenced in a study of blood T cell repertoires in COVID-19. Profiling relied on immunoSEQ multiplex PCR, and the TCRdb table lists in-frame clones only, not all of them. This sample has roughly 260,000 clones; about 91% occur once, and the top ten carry about 2.5%. The material sequenced was peripheral blood. Every receptor here comes from a person under 35 with COVID-19, enrolled during active disease.

This chain links TRBV5-1 with TRBJ2-2; the match to TRBD1 covers 7 bases. The V gene's germline CDR1 is SGHRS and CDR2 YFSETQ. J lost 4 bases, V lost 2 bases, and 14 bases had no gene match. The CDR3 length is 18 residues. DNA for the CDR3: TGCGCCAGCAGCTTAGATGATCTGGGACAGATAGCCACCGGGGAGCTGTTTTTT. Amino acid sequence: CASSLDDLGQIATGELFF.

The gene calls are TRBV6-1 and TRBJ1-5; D is uncertain. CDR3 length equals 17 residues. V lost 1 base to trimming and J lost 5 bases, with 18 bases between them. Germline values: CDR1 MNHNS, CDR2 SASEGT. The CDR3 here is CASSEGRPGPGDQPQHF. The CDR3 nucleotides are TGTGCCAGCAGTGAAGGCCGCCCGGGTCCCGGGGATCAGCCCCAGCATTTT.

The chain couples TRBV7-9 to TRBJ2-3; tentative D call: TRBD2 (6 bases). The CDR3 loop spans 14 amino acids. Looked up from germline, CDR1 is SEHNR and CDR2 is FQNEAQ (reference sequence). Trimming stripped 5 bases from V and 3 bases from J, with 12 bases between. Here the CDR3 reads CASSLTGTTDTQYF. In nucleotides, the CDR3 is TGTGCCAGCAGCCTAACCGGGACTACAGATACGCAGTATTTT.

V is TRBV28 and J is TRBJ1-2, with 7 bases matching TRBD1. Germline values: CDR1 MDHEN, CDR2 SYDVKM. With V trimmed by 6 bases and J by 3 bases, 4 bases remained unmatched. This CDR3 spans 13 amino acids. The CDR3 spells CASSPGTDYGYTF. CDR3 DNA: TGTGCCAGCAGCCCCGGGACAGACTATGGCTACACCTTC.

The chain carries TRBV3-1 (or the pseudogene TRBV3-2) and TRBJ1-1, with D perhaps matching TRBD1 (5 bases). The V gene's germline CDR1 is LGHDT and CDR2 YNNKEL (reference sequence). V was pared by 4 bases and J by 1 base, with 10 bases between. The CDR3 has 14 amino acids. The CDR3 region is CASSLNGQNTEAFF. In DNA, the CDR3 is TGTGCCAGCAGCCTAAATGGACAGAACACTGAAGCTTTCTTT.

V is TRBV4-1 and J is TRBJ2-2; D is unresolved. Trimming stripped 0 bases from V and 7 bases from J, with 15 bases between. The CDR3 extends over 16 amino acids. Per germline, CDR1 MGHRA and CDR2 YSYEKL. DNA for the CDR3: TGCGCCAGCAGCCAAGATCGCATGAGTGGGCACGGGGAGCTGTTTTTT. Amino acids: CASSQDRMSGHGELFF.

This chain connects TRBV19 to TRBJ1-3; 7 bases match TRBD1. The CDR3 is 15 amino acids. The germline gives CDR1 LNHDA, CDR2 SQIVND (reference sequence). The trim removed 5 bases at V and 2 bases at J, leaving 6 bases unmatched. CDR3 nucleotides: TGTGCCAGTAGTCTAACACAGGGGCCTGGAAACACCATATATTTT. Translating it yields CASSLTQGPGNTIYF.

The chain combines TRBV14 with TRBJ2-7; 7 nucleotides agree with TRBD1. CDR3 length equals 15 residues. V was clipped by 2 bases and J by 4 bases; unmatched bases: 8. The germline V gene has CDR1 SGHDN and CDR2 FVKESK. In DNA, the CDR3 is TGTGCCAGCAGCCAAACGGGACAGACAGTTTACGAGCAGTACTTC. As protein: CASSQTGQTVYEQYF.

The V call is TRBV7-2, the J call TRBJ2-5, with 11 bases lining up with TRBD2. The ends lost 1 base at V and 1 base at J; junction bases unmatched: 2. Looked up from germline, CDR1 is SGHTA and CDR2 is FQGNSA. This CDR3 has 16 amino acids. This CDR3 is CASSLGTSGFQETQYF. Here the CDR3 DNA reads TGTGCCAGCAGCTTAGGGACTAGCGGGTTCCAAGAGACCCAGTACTTC.

The rearrangement joins TRBV5-1 to TRBJ2-3; 7 bases are a match to TRBD1. This CDR3 has 15 amino acids. V was clipped by 6 bases and J by 4 bases; unmatched bases: 11. Germline-derived CDR1 and CDR2 are SGHRS and YFSETQ. The CDR3 region is CASNEGQPGADTQYF. The CDR3 region has the DNA TGCGCCAGCAACGAGGGACAGCCCGGAGCAGATACGCAGTATTTT.

The V gene is TRBV5-1, the J gene TRBJ2-2, with D perhaps matching TRBD2 (5 bases). CDR1 is SGHRS, CDR2 YFSETQ, per germline. This CDR3 comprises 15 residues. V was pared by 1 base and J by 1 base, with 8 bases between. The chain's CDR3 is CASSLTLGNTGELFF. The CDR3, as DNA: TGCGCCAGCAGCTTGACACTAGGGAACACCGGGGAGCTGTTTTTT. The variable domain in full, completed from reference TRBV5-1 and TRBJ2-2, reads KAGVTQTPRYLIKTRGQQVTLSCSPISGHRSVSWYQQTPGQGLQFLFEYFSETQRNKGNFPGRFSGRQFSNSRSEMNVSTLELGDSALYLCASSLTLGNTGELFFGEGSRLTVL.

The rearrangement links TRBV28 to TRBJ2-1, with TRBD1 identical over 9 bases. Looked up from germline, CDR1 is MDHEN and CDR2 is SYDVKM. The CDR3 contains 16 residues. With V trimmed by 4 bases and J by 7 bases, 11 bases remained unmatched. The CDR3 region is CASSSPPGQGRNEQFF. CDR3 in DNA: TGTGCCAGCAGTTCGCCGCCCGGACAGGGGAGGAATGAGCAGTTCTTC.

The rearrangement uses TRBV20-1 and TRBJ2-3, with D possibly matching TRBD2 (5 bases). The germline V and J ends were trimmed by 3 bases and 0 bases, with 10 bases remaining between them. CDR3 size: 14 residues. The germline V gene has CDR1 DFQATT and CDR2 SNEGSKA (reference sequence). The CDR3 spells CSASEPGSTDTQYF. The DNA of the CDR3 is TGCAGTGCTAGTGAACCGGGAAGCACAGATACGCAGTATTTT.

The chain combines TRBV19 with TRBJ2-1, with D possibly being TRBD1 (6 bases). The germline V gene has CDR1 LNHDA and CDR2 SQIVND (reference sequence). The CDR3 extends over 20 amino acids. V dropped 10 bases and J dropped 7 bases, with 38 bases sitting between them. The CDR3 bases are TGTGCCATTCCCGAGGACAGTTCAGGGGAGATAAGATTGAAGGGGAATGAGCAGTTCTTC. This translates into CAIPEDSSGEIRLKGNEQFF.

The DNA for the CDR3 is TGTGCCAGCGCCACCTTGAGGCACCAAGCCTACGAGCAGTACTTC. This sequence encodes CASATLRHQAYEQYF. This rearrangement joins TRBV7-8 to TRBJ2-7; D unclear. CDR3 length equals 15 residues. V was shortened by 8 bases and J by 2 bases, with 19 bases between the two germline ends. CDR1 SGHVS and CDR2 FQNEAQ come from the germline V gene.

The CDR3 nucleotides read TGTGCCAGCAGCTCCGGGGGGACCCAGTACTTC. The encoded protein is CASSSGGTQYF. V usage is TRBV14 and J usage is TRBJ2-5, with a weak D call TRBD2 (6 bases). CDR3 length: 11 amino acids. Trimming removed 5 bases from V and 7 bases from J, with 8 bases in between. Germline V gene sequence: CDR1 SGHDN, CDR2 FVKESK.

The chain uses TRBV11-3 and TRBJ2-1; D perhaps matches TRBD2 (6 bases). Between the trimmed V and J ends, which lost 5 bases and 0 bases, there was a span of 14 bases. Germline lookup yields CDR1 SGHNT and CDR2 YENEEA. The CDR3 totals 16 residues. CDR3 nucleotides: TGTGCCAGCAGCCTTTGGCGGGAAGACTCCTACAATGAGCAGTTCTTC. As protein: CASSLWREDSYNEQFF.

The chain is built from TRBV6-4 and TRBJ2-7, with 9 bases lining up with TRBD1. V shed 6 bases, J shed 1 base, and the junction held 4 bases outside the gene matches. Germline values: CDR1 MRHNA, CDR2 SNTAGT. This CDR3 spans 14 amino acids. CDR3 amino acids: CASRGGTGSYEQYF. The CDR3 nucleotides read TGTGCCAGCAGGGGGGGGACAGGGTCCTACGAGCAGTACTTC.

In this sample, this clone turned up a few times. V gene TRBV7-7 combines with J gene TRBJ2-1, with 9 bases aligning to TRBD2. V was clipped by 1 base and J by 7 bases; unmatched bases: 11. The CDR3 is 17 residues long. The germline V gene has CDR1 SSHAT and CDR2 FNYEAQ (reference sequence). CDR3 region: CASSLGVSGRLTNEQFF. CDR3 bases: TGTGCCAGCAGCTTAGGGGTGAGCGGGAGGTTGACGAATGAGCAGTTCTTC. Based on the CDR3 plus reference TRBV7-7 and TRBJ2-1, the full variable domain is GAGVSQSPRYKVTKRGQDVTLRCDPISSHATLYWYQQALGQGPEFLTYFNYEAQPDKSGLPSDRFSAERPEGSISTLTIQRTEQRDSAMYRCASSLGVSGRLTNEQFFGPGTRLTVL.

The chain joins TRBV28 to TRBJ2-1, with D unresolved. Germline CDR1 is MDHEN and CDR2 is SYDVKM. V lost 5 bases and J lost 9, with 11 bases in between. The CDR3 extends over 12 amino acids. CDR3 DNA sequence: TGTGCCAGCAGTCCCGGGTCTCTTGAGCAGTTCTTC. Its protein is CASSPGSLEQFF.

The rearrangement uses TRBV28 and TRBJ2-1; 8 nucleotides agree with TRBD2. V was clipped by 5 bases and J by 5 bases; unmatched bases: 11. The CDR3 is made up of 16 amino acids. CDR1 and CDR2 from the germline V gene are MDHEN and SYDVKM. CDR3 in amino acids: CASSVPGAGDDNEQFF. Written as DNA, the CDR3 is TGTGCCAGCAGTGTACCCGGAGCGGGAGACGACAATGAGCAGTTCTTC.

This clone showed up just once. V and J are TRBV15 and TRBJ2-3; tentatively, D is TRBD2 (5 bases). The CDR3 is 14 residues long. The V end was cut by 2 bases, the J end by 6 bases, with 12 bases between. The germline V gene encodes CDR1 LNHNV and CDR2 YYDKDF (reference sequence). CDR3 residues: CATSRQGLVDTQYF. In nucleotides, the CDR3 is TGTGCCACCAGCAGACAAGGACTTGTGGATACGCAGTATTTT.

V is TRBV10-1 and J is TRBJ1-2, with D unclear. Germline CDR1 and CDR2: WNHNN and SYGVQD (reference sequence). Trimming removed 0 bases from V and 3 bases from J, with 14 bases in between. The CDR3 contains 16 residues. As DNA, the CDR3 is TGCGCCAGCAGTGAGTCAGTATCGGGAAAATACTATGGCTACACCTTC. Translating it yields CASSESVSGKYYGYTF.

This chain joins TRBV27 and TRBJ2-7, with D tentatively TRBD1 (6 bases). The CDR3 sequence is 14 residues long. Germline lookup yields CDR1 MNHEY and CDR2 SMNVEV (reference sequence). With 3 bases removed from V and 1 base from J, the gap between germline ends came to 10 bases. The CDR3 DNA is TGTGCCAGCAGTTTCCAGGGGCGATCCTACGAGCAGTACTTC. Translating gives CASSFQGRSYEQYF.

V is TRBV29-1 and J is TRBJ1-1; tentatively, D is TRBD1 (5 bases). The V gene lost 7 bases and the J gene lost 4 bases, with 10 bases spanning the gap. There are 11 residues in the CDR3. The germline V gene encodes CDR1 SQVTM and CDR2 ANQGSEA. DNA for the CDR3: TGCAGCGCCCAGGGTGGCACTGAAGCTTTCTTT. Amino acids: CSAQGGTEAFF.

The chain combines TRBV6-5 with TRBJ2-7, with 8 bases lining up with TRBD2. J gave up 2 bases and V 2 bases, and 5 bases lay outside the gene matches. CDR3 length equals 15 residues. From germline, CDR1 is MNHEY and CDR2 SVGAGI. The CDR3 protein is CASSYTGLGAYEQYF. The CDR3 coding sequence is TGTGCCAGCAGTTACACGGGACTAGGAGCCTACGAGCAGTACTTC.

The chain combines TRBV5-1 with TRBJ2-1, with 8 positions matching TRBD2. Germline CDR1 is SGHRS and CDR2 is YFSETQ. This CDR3 has 12 residues. Unmatched junction bases numbered 1, after V lost 3 bases and J lost 8 bases. The CDR3 region has the DNA TGCGCCAGCAGCTGGACTAGCCATGAGCAGTTCTTC. It yields the protein CASSWTSHEQFF.

The CDR3 reads CAISGTGYTGELFF. In DNA form, the CDR3 reads TGTGCCATCAGCGGGACAGGGTACACCGGGGAGCTGTTTTTT. The rearrangement joins TRBV10-3 to TRBJ2-2; 9 nucleotides line up with TRBD1. The CDR3 consists of 14 residues. Germline V gene data show CDR1 as ENHRY and CDR2 as SYGVKD. V gave up 6 bases and J gave up 3 bases; unmatched junction bases: 2.

This rearrangement joins TRBV11-2 to TRBJ1-2; D is perhaps TRBD1 (6 bases). Germline CDR1 is SGHAT and CDR2 is FQNNGV. The CDR3 length is 15 residues. The V gene lost 7 bases and the J gene lost 3 bases, with 18 bases spanning the gap. The CDR3 nucleotides are TGTGCCAGCACCACCAACAGGGATGCCTACTATGGCTACACCTTC. Protein product: CASTTNRDAYYGYTF. The full variable domain, in which reference TRBV11-2 and TRBJ1-2 provide the parts outside the CDR3, is EAGVAQSPRYKIIEKRQSVAFWCNPISGHATLYWYQQILGQGPKLLIQFQNNGVVDDSQLPKDRFSAERLKGVDSTLKIQPAKLEDSAVYLCASTTNRDAYYGYTFGSGTRLTVV.

This sequence joins TRBV6-5 and TRBJ1-4; 8 bases are a match to TRBD1. CDR1 MNHEY and CDR2 SVGAGI come from the germline V gene. The CDR3 covers 15 residues. With V trimmed by 6 bases and J by 4 bases, 7 bases remained unmatched. CDR3 nucleotide sequence: TGTGCCAGCAGGTGGACAGGGTCGGGTAATGAAAAACTGTTTTTT. Protein: CASRWTGSGNEKLFF.